This T cell receptor (beta chain) originates from a study of T cells expressing NK-cell markers. Across the study: The study drew TCR beta repertoires from sorted CD3+CD56+NKG2C+, CD3+CD56+NKG2C- and CD3+CD56-NKG2C+ T cells. One of eight sequenced donors was HCMV-seronegative; the other seven were seropositive.

The authors generated TCR beta cDNA through 5'RACE template switching with UMIs. TCRdb reprocessed the 5' RACE reads, keeping one entry per CDR3 protein, no DNA. There are some 600,000 distinct CDR3 sequences in the sample, with 3% to 4.5% held by the top ten. Note on this clonotype: The antigen is undetermined.

General study results and limits: The dominant NKG2C+ clonotypes represented about 1.0-7.0% of CD8+ T cells in six donors.

Sequenced material: blood T cells: a sorted CD56 or NKG2C T cell subset, CD4+ or CD8+ T cells, or bulk PBMC T cells (not recorded which). This clonotype was obtained from a man in his late teens or twenties in good health.

The chain's CDR3 is CASSPTGTYDTQYF. This chain links TRBV12-3 or TRBV12-4 with TRBJ2-3; the TCRdb D gene call, TRBD1, has no DNA to confirm it. The CDR3 runs 14 residues.